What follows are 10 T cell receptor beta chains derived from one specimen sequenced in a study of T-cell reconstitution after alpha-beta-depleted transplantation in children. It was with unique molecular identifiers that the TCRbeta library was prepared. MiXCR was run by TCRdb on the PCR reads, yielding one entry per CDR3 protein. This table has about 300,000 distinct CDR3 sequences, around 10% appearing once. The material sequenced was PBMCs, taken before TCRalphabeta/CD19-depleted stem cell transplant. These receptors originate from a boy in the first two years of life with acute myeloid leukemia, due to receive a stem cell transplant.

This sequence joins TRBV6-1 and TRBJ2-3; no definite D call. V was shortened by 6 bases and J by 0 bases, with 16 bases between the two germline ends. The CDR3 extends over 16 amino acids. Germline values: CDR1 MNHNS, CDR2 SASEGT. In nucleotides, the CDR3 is TGTGCCAGCAGGGCAACTCCTTCCTCTAGCACAGATACGCAGTATTTT. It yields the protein CASRATPSSSTDTQYF.

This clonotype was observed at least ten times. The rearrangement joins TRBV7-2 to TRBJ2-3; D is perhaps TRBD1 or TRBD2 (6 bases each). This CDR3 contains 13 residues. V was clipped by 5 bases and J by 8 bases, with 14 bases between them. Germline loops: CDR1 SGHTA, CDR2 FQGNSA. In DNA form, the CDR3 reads TGTGCCAGCAGCGGCTGGGGGGCCGGTACGCAGTATTTT. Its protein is CASSGWGAGTQYF.

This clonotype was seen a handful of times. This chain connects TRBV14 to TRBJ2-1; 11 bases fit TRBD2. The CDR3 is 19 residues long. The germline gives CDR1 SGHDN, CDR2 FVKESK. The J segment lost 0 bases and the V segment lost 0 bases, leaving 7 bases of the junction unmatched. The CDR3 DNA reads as TGTGCCAGCAGCCAAGAAGGACTAGCGGGCTGGAGCTCCTACAATGAGCAGTTCTTC. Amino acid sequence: CASSQEGLAGWSSYNEQFF.

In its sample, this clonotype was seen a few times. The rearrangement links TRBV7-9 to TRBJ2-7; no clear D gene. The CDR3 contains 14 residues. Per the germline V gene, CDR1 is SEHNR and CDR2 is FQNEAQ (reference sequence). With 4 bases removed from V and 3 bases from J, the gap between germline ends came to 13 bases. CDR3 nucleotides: TGTGCCAGCAGCTCCCGTCCTATTTACTACGAGCAGTACTTC. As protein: CASSSRPIYYEQYF.

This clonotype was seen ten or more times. The CDR3 loop reads CATSREASGSRSNEQFF. CDR3 nucleotide sequence: TGTGCCACCAGCAGAGAGGCTAGCGGGAGTCGTAGCAATGAGCAGTTCTTC. The genes are TRBV15 and TRBJ2-1; TRBD2 agrees at 10 bases. Per the germline V gene, CDR1 is LNHNV and CDR2 is YYDKDF (reference sequence). After removal of 0 bases from V and 6 bases from J, the junction contained 8 bases not matched to a gene. The CDR3 runs to 17 residues.

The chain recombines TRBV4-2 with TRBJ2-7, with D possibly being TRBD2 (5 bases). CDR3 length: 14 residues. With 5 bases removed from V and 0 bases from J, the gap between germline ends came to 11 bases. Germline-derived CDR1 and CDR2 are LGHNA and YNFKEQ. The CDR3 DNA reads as TGTGCCAGCAGCTCCGGGATCCCCTCCTACGAGCAGTACTTC. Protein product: CASSSGIPSYEQYF.

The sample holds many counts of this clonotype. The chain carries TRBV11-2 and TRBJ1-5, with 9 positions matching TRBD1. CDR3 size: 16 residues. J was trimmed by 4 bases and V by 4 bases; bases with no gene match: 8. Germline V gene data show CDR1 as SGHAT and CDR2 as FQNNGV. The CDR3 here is CASSSPQGARNQPQHF. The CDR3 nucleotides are TGTGCCAGCAGCTCACCACAGGGGGCACGGAATCAGCCCCAGCATTTT.

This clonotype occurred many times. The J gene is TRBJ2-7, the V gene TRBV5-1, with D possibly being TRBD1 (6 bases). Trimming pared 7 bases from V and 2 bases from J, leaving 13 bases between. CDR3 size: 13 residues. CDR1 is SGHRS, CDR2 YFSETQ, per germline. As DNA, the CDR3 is TGCGCCAGCGGTCGACAGGCCCCCTACGAGCAGTACTTC. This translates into CASGRQAPYEQYF.

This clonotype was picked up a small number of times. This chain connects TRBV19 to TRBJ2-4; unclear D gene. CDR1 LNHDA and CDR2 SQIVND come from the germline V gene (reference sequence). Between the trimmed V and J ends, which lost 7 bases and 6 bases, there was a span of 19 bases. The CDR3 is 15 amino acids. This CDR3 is CASKRDGSTRNIQYF. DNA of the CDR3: TGTGCCAGTAAAAGGGATGGATCTACAAGAAACATTCAGTACTTC.

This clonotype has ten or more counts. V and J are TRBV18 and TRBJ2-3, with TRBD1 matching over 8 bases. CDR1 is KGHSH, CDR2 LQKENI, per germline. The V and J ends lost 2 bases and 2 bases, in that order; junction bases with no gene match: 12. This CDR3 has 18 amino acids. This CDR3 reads CASSPYRLTGAPTDTQYF. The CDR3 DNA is TGTGCCAGCTCACCATATCGTCTGACAGGGGCCCCCACAGATACGCAGTATTTT.